These T cell receptor beta chains were read from a single sample in a study of blood T cells in healthy people across ages. TCRdb analysed the 5' RACE reads with MiXCR anew, one entry per CDR3 protein. The data show 800,000 to 950,000 distinct CDR3 sequences, with about 27% seen just once and about 9.4% held by the top ten. In addition, the sample was reused for a study of T cells of mothers and their children.

Sequenced input: blood. The origin of the receptors is a woman between 40 and 55 years old in good health. The CDR3 runs from the conserved cysteine through the conserved F or W. D genes are given only for firm matches. A clone size is listed for some rows: how often the clone was seen (once, few, many), or a class if it is expanded.

v_call	j_call	d_call	clone_size	cdr3_nt	cdr3_aa
TRBV7-9	TRBJ1-1	TRBD1	.	TGTGCCAGCAGCTCAAGAAGCACAGGGGGGGCCACTGAAGCTTTCTTT	CASSSRSTGGATEAFF
TRBV7-8	TRBJ2-7	.	many	TGTGCCAGCAGCCTAACTACAGGAGATAAGTACTTC	CASSLTTGDKYF
TRBV6-5	TRBJ1-1	TRBD1	few	TGTGCCAGCATACAGGGGCCCACTGAAGCTTTCTTT	CASIQGPTEAFF
TRBV19	TRBJ2-5	.	many	TGTGCCAGTAGTGCTGCCACAGGGAAAGGGGGAGAGACCCAGTACTTC	CASSAATGKGGETQYF
TRBV29-1	TRBJ2-7	TRBD1	.	TGCAGCGTGGGACAGGGGCCCGGATCCTACGAGCAGTACTTC	CSVGQGPGSYEQYF
TRBV29-1	TRBJ1-2	.	.	TGCAGCGTTACGAACAGGGCTGAAGACTATGGCTACACCTTC	CSVTNRAEDYGYTF
TRBV20-1	TRBJ2-1	TRBD2	many	TGCAGTGCTAGAGTGTCGCGGGGGGCGGGCAATGAGCAGTTCTTC	CSARVSRGAGNEQFF
TRBV7-9	TRBJ2-5	.	.	TGTGCCAGCAGCTCCCTCTCCAGCTCGGAGACCCAGTACTTC	CASSSLSSSETQYF
TRBV11-2	TRBJ2-4	TRBD1	.	TGTGCCAGCAGCTTAGGTGGGACAGCATACAATGAGCAGTACTTC	CASSLGGTAYNEQYF
TRBV25-1	TRBJ2-3	TRBD1	few	TGTGCCAGCAGTGAAAGGGGGCCCACAGATACGCAGTATTTT	CASSERGPTDTQYF
TRBV7-9	TRBJ2-7	TRBD1	few	TGTGCCAGCAGCTCAAGCTTAGGGGGCTCCTATGAGCAGGACTTC	CASSSSLGGSYEQDF
TRBV12-3/TRBV12-4	TRBJ2-7	.	.	TGTACCAGCAGTTCCTTTCACGAGCAGTACTTC	CTSSSFHEQYF
TRBV29-1	TRBJ2-3	.	.	TGCAGCGTTGGGTCTCGGCACGCAGATACGCGGTATTTT	CSVGSRHADTRYF
TRBV20-1	TRBJ1-1	.	few	TGCAGTGCTAGAGTGTCCGAGGACACTGAAGCTTTCTTT	CSARVSEDTEAFF
TRBV2	TRBJ2-3	.	few	TGTGCCAGCAGTGAAAGGGCTTCTAGCACAGATACGCAGTATTTT	CASSERASSTDTQYF
TRBV27	TRBJ2-1	TRBD2	once	TGTGCCAGCAGTTTATGGCTAGCGGGAGGGACGGATGAGCAGTTCTTC	CASSLWLAGGTDEQFF
TRBV28	TRBJ2-7	TRBD2	few	TGTGCCAGCAGATCGAGGACTAGCGGTTCCTACAATGAGCAGTACTTC	CASRSRTSGSYNEQYF